The following is a TCR beta chain sequence with its context. Its target antigen remains unknown. No much larger clone is present one base from it, and per-base qualities are unavailable. This sample was taken from a study of Graves' ophthalmopathy and Graves' hyperthyroidism (dated by TCRdb to the late 2010s). With regard to the full study: A patient counted as having stable hyperthyroidism if there was no progression to ophthalmopathy within 18 months of follow-up. The study used TCR beta repertoire signatures to distinguish Graves' ophthalmopathy from Graves' hyperthyroidism and to predict progression to ophthalmopathy. In total, 135 blood samples were TCR-sequenced: around 42 ophthalmopathy, roughly 80 hyperthyroidism and about 17 hyperthyroidism-to-ophthalmopathy patients. To explore V-J signatures that distinguish ophthalmopathy from hyperthyroidism, a discovery set of 100 patients was enrolled, made up of 40 to 45 with ophthalmopathy and some 60 with stable hyperthyroidism. The independent validation cohort included about 19 hyperthyroidism patients plus 17 patients who later progressed from hyperthyroidism to ophthalmopathy. T-cell repertoires of thyroid tissue and blood were compared in six or seven hyperthyroidism patients. After sampling, hyperthyroidism patients received methimazole starting at 30 mg daily, and ophthalmopathy patients received high-dose intravenous methylprednisolone.

For repertoire sequencing, TCR beta CDR3 regions were amplified from RNA transcripts. The first round of RT-PCR was done with HTBI primers and the Qiagen OneStep RT-PCR kit, and was followed by a second round of multiplex PCR, then size selection and purification. Sequencing of the libraries was carried out on an Illumina HiSeq2000 in paired-end mode with 100 bp reads. Turning to the authors' computational methods: SOAPnuke was used to process the reads, removing any read that contained adapters or uncalled bases, had a mean Phred below 15, or lacked an exact match to the constant primer or identifier. COPE v1.2.5 was used to merge high-quality paired reads. Each unique nucleotide sequence was defined as a clonotype, and clonotypes were aligned to IMGT TRB V, D and J references with MiTCR v1.1. Only V-J combinations with frequency above 0.0001 were analysed, covering approximately 99% of repertoires. For each V-J combination, a TCR clonal expansion and chaos score was defined as F50 clonal expansion divided by the chaos observed in the TCRdist matrix. Welch's t-statistics and random forest were used to narrow the features down to 10 to 15 V-J combinations, which were then fed into a naive Bayes classifier. The similarity between thyroid and blood repertoires was quantified using the Morisita-Horn index. TCRdb reanalyzed the raw reads on its own, using fastp at Q25 for trimming and MiXCR for clone calling, and kept in-frame beta chains. Merged by CDR3 protein, the rows form single entries marked with the most common genes and DNA. The V and J calls shown here were made by TCRdb, not taken from the authors' results. This sample has some 1.1 million distinct CDR3 sequences in its table, and approximately 35% of those were observed once. 11% of the sample belongs to the ten largest clones.

The hyperthyroidism patients were 18 to 65 years old and newly diagnosed, with a disease duration of less than 2 months. Anyone with other autoimmune diseases, uncontrolled infections, pregnancy or lactation was excluded from the study. Diagnosis was based on clinical symptoms, serum thyroxine, TRAb, thyroid ultrasound and orbital computed tomography. Total RNA was extracted using Trizol reagent, and RNA quality was checked on an Agilent 2100 Bioanalyzer. Study-wide conclusions, independent of this receptor: Ophthalmopathy was separated from stable hyperthyroidism by the 13-signature model with just under 90% sensitivity and 81% to 84% specificity in cross-validation and with 80%/75% in the test set. In validation, the model predicted ophthalmopathy progression with nearly 71% sensitivity and around 72% specificity; more than ten predicted patients were CT-confirmed with GO in a median of approximately 6.2 months. Most expanded thyroid clonotypes with a frequency above 0.001 also appeared in blood, which suggests that blood repertoires may reflect the immune response in the thyroid. No statistical method was used to predetermine the sample size, and group allocation was not hidden from the investigators.

Ends trimmed: V by 10 bases, J by 1 base; bases unmatched to a gene: 10. The CDR3 contains 15 residues, cysteine and phenylalanine counted. Just CDR3 DNA is preserved here, 45 bases in frame from base 1. CDR1 and CDR2 (ENHRY, SYGVKD) derive from the germline V gene. Recombination linked TRBV10-3 to TRBJ2-3; 8 nucleotides in the junction match TRBD1. The receptor was isolated from an adult man with Graves' hyperthyroidism. The sequenced sample consisted of peripheral blood or thyroid tissue (not recorded which). The CDR3 has the sequence CATSGGQLGTDTQYF. The DNA sequence is as follows: TGTGCCACCTCAGGGGGCCAGTTGGGCACAGATACGCAGTATTTT.